Listed below are T cell receptor beta chains from one sample, sequenced in a study of CD8+ T cells in alopecia areata. Libraries were prepared by immunoSEQ multiplex PCR; TCRdb keeps only in-frame clonotypes and omits some of them. The table has approximately 200,000 clones, about three fifths seen once. Material: CD4+ T cells sorted from blood, obtained at week 4, from a patient treated with tofacitinib. Every receptor here comes from a human donor with alopecia areata. CDR3s include the opening cysteine and the closing phenylalanine or tryptophan. A D gene is named only where the DNA matches it firmly. Size values are once, few and many counts, or a class for expanded clones, and some rows have none.

D gene | clone size | CDR3 length | J gene | V gene | CDR3 protein | CDR3 DNA
TRBD1 | NA | 13 | TRBJ1-1 | TRBV6-1 | CATPGQGVSEAFF | TGTGCCACGCCGGGACAGGGGGTTTCTGAAGCTTTCTTT
NA | once | 15 | TRBJ2-5 | TRBV30 | CAWSPRPLYQETQYF | TGTGCCTGGAGCCCTCGACCTTTGTACCAAGAGACCCAGTACTTC
NA | NA | 15 | TRBJ1-1 | TRBV15 | CATSRDGGPNTEAFF | TGTGCCACCAGCAGAGATGGGGGACCGAACACTGAAGCTTTCTTT
TRBD1 | NA | 14 | TRBJ1-4 | TRBV2 | CASNYRGGREKLFF | TGTGCCAGCAATTACAGGGGGGGACGAGAAAAACTGTTTTTT
NA | NA | 15 | TRBJ2-3 | TRBV7-2 | CASSQTSPVSDTQYF | TGTGCCAGCAGTCAAACCTCCCCCGTGTCCGATACGCAGTATTTT
NA | NA | 15 | TRBJ2-2 | TRBV9 | CASSAGGHNTGELFF | TGTGCCAGCAGCGCCGGGGGACACAACACCGGGGAGCTGTTTTTT
TRBD2 | NA | 19 | TRBJ2-4 | TRBV2 | CASSERGLAGFLAKNIQYF | TGTGCCAGCAGTGAACGGGGACTAGCGGGATTCTTAGCCAAAAACATTCAGTACTTC
NA | few | 14 | TRBJ2-5 | TRBV6-6 | CASSPPYEKETQYF | TGTGCCAGCAGTCCCCCTTATGAGAAAGAGACCCAGTACTTC
NA | NA | 15 | TRBJ1-5 | TRBV19 | CASSDTPDSNQPQHF | TGTGCCAGTAGTGATACGCCGGATAGCAATCAGCCCCAGCATTTT
NA | NA | 20 | TRBJ2-3 | TRBV4-1 | CASSQDEAERGWRRPDTQYF | TGCGCCAGCAGCCAAGATGAGGCAGAGAGAGGTTGGAGGCGGCCAGATACGCAGTATTTT
NA | NA | 16 | TRBJ1-2 | TRBV4-3 | CASSQFTTASNYGYTF | TGCGCCAGCAGCCAATTTACGACAGCCTCAAACTATGGCTACACCTTC